The T cell receptor (beta chain) described here comes from a study of shared clonotypes between healthy human individuals. CDR1 and CDR2 from the germline V gene are SQVTM and ANQGSEA. The V end was cut by 7 bases, the J end by 0 bases, with 15 bases between. This CDR3 spans 14 amino acids. Among the unsorted PBMC samples, replicate PCRs used 300 ng DNA, 25,000 to 35,000 T cell genomes. Clones were sequenced by immunoSEQ multiplex PCR, and TCRdb holds only the in-frame ones, with some missing. Of about 450,000 clones listed, roughly 80% are singletons. The sequence was collected from a woman between 40 and 50 years old in good health. Some clones in this sample may be carry-over from other donors' samples. This chain uses TRBV29-1 with TRBJ2-5; D call uncertain. Sequencing used PBMCs. In nucleotides, the CDR3 is TGCAGCGCTAATCCAGGCAGAGACCAAGAGACCCAGTACTTC. Its translation is CSANPGRDQETQYF.